This entry lists 5 T cell receptor beta chains sequenced from one sample in a study of tumor-infiltrating lymphocytes in primary liver carcinoma. Starting from approximately 500 ng of total RNA, TCR beta cDNA was produced with a primer in the constant region. Each TCR beta library was derived from three nested multiplex PCR rounds that employed slightly modified ARM-PCR. Forward primers for TRBV1-TRBV30 and a C-beta reverse primer served the first two PCR rounds, at 10 cycles each. Each CDR3 protein gets one entry after TCRdb re-called the multiplex PCR reads with MiXCR. The sample consists of tens of thousands of distinct CDR3 sequences, 60% to 75% of them appearing once. For each extraction, RNA and DNA were obtained together from approximately 20-30 mg of unsorted bulk tissue. Sequenced sample: liver tumor tissue from sampling region 1. Subset: tumor region T1, superior pole. The receptor set was obtained from a man in his forties or fifties with primary liver carcinoma and hepatitis B virus infection.

Comments on this clonotype: The junction departs from germline at one end; a sequencing error may be responsible. This chain joins TRBV11-2 and TRBJ1-6; 9 nucleotides match TRBD1. This CDR3 has 14 amino acids. Germline V gives CDR1 SGHAT, CDR2 FQNNGV. The CDR3 here is CACSIQGANSPLHF. CDR3 sequence (DNA): TGTGCCTGCAGCATACAGGGGGCGAACTCACCCCTCCACTTT. The full variable domain, with the rest looked up from reference TRBV11-2 and TRBJ1-6, is EAGVAQSPRYKIIEKRQSVAFWCNPISGHATLYWYQQILGQGPKLLIQFQNNGVVDDSQLPKDRFSAERLKGVDSTLKIQPAKLEDSAVYLCACSIQGANSPLHFGNGTRLTVT.

A note on this clonotype: A clone one base away is much larger, so this may be a read error. V and J are TRBV5-6 and TRBJ2-7; perhaps TRBD1 as D (5 bases). The germline CDR1 and CDR2 sequences are SGHDT and YYEEEE. The CDR3 is 16 amino acids. Trimming took off 1 base at V and 0 bases at J, with 14 bases between the two ends. For the CDR3, the DNA is TGTGCCAGCAGCTTGAGGCAGGGTTACCTCTCCTACGAGCAGTACTTC. Its translation: CASSLRQGYLSYEQYF.

Worth noting for this clonotype: The junction differs from germline at one of its ends, possibly a read error. The rearrangement links TRBV11-2 to TRBJ2-1, with a possible D match to TRBD1 (5 bases). The length of the CDR3 is 22 residues. Germline values: CDR1 SGHAT, CDR2 FQNNGV. CDR3 residues: CAGSLSYQGPVIQVRSYSEQFF. For the CDR3, the DNA is TGTGCCGGCAGCCTCTCCTACCAGGGTCCCGTGATACAGGTTCGCTCCTACAGTGAGCAGTTCTTC.

This clonotype was seen only a few times. This may be a read error, as it is one base from a much larger clone. This chain links TRBV6-5 with TRBJ1-4, with TRBD1 identical over 8 bases. V lost 5 bases to trimming and J lost 6 bases; unmatched junction nucleotides: 5. Looked up from germline, CDR1 is MNHEY and CDR2 is SVGAGI. There are 14 residues in the CDR3. The CDR3 reads CASSNTGGDEKLFF. The CDR3 DNA is TGTGCCAGCAGTAACACAGGGGGTGATGAAAAACTGTTTTTT.

Remarks on this clonotype: Relative to the germline gene, one junction end is altered; a read error may explain this. The chain carries TRBV12-3 or TRBV12-4 and TRBJ1-2, with 7 nucleotides matching TRBD1. The CDR3 has 13 amino acids. The CDR3 reads CASSGQVNYGYSF. The CDR3 nucleotides read TGTGCCAGCAGCGGACAGGTTAACTATGGCTACAGCTTC.